This T cell receptor (beta chain) was sequenced in a study of early T cells in non-severe SARS-CoV-2 infection. Germline CDR1 is DFQATT and CDR2 is SNEGSKA (reference sequence). The CDR3 is 14 amino acids. Trimming cost V 0 bases and J 5 bases; bases outside gene matches: 5. MiXCR, applied by TCRdb to the 5' RACE reads, yields one record per CDR3 protein. The sample shows tens of thousands of distinct CDR3 sequences, roughly 5.7% of them seen only once. The chain uses TRBV20-1 and TRBJ2-5; 8 nucleotides agree with TRBD2. Sequences were obtained from whole blood. The source is an adult who was a healthcare worker with PCR-confirmed SARS-CoV-2 infection or an uninfected control (not recorded which). The CDR3, as DNA: TGCAGTGCTAGAGACCGGGAGGGCGCTGAGACCCAGTACTTC. Its translation is CSARDREGAETQYF.